One T cell receptor (beta chain) is described in this entry. The antigen is not known. The entry originates in a study of a mutant IDH1 vaccine in newly diagnosed glioma. Study background: Of the patients given treatment, 62.5% were male and about 38% were female, and a mean age of approximately 37 years was recorded. Patients' prior therapy spanned radiotherapy, temozolomide, or both; most underwent both.

Only in-frame clones appear in the TCRdb table, and some are missing; sequencing was by immunoSEQ multiplex PCR. The sample has 84,000 or so clones, over 75% seen once. Germline V gene sequence: CDR1 SGHTA, CDR2 FQGNSA. The CDR3 is 16 amino acids. V lost 5 bases and J 3 bases, leaving 20 bases between the germline ends. The time point is: week 47, end of study. Doses of 300 ug of mutant IDH1 20-mer peptide were given with topical imiquimod. All eight of the vaccinations patients received fell in weeks 1, 3, 5, 7, 11, 15, 19 and 23. Material: PBMCs, obtained from a glioma patient whose treatment included an IDH1 peptide vaccine. This sequence originates from a man between 35 and 55 years old with glioma. This rearrangement joins TRBV7-2 to TRBJ2-7, with D tentatively TRBD1 (6 bases). CDR3 in DNA: TGTGCCAGCAGCCAAACCCCAGGGGTGCGGGTCTACGAGCAGTACTTC. This gives the protein CASSQTPGVRVYEQYF.